One sample yielded the 24 T cell receptor beta chains listed below, sequenced in a study of T cell responses to AZD1222 COVID-19 vaccine listed by TCRdb under 2021. The sample's time point label is to be understood as: baseline before first vaccination. The receptor library was made with the immunoSEQ multiplex PCR assay. TCRdb took over this immuneACCESS table, retaining in-frame rearrangements with V and J assigned. Such tables are incomplete; in checked studies, under half of the missing clones stem from an unresolved V gene, and the remainder is unexplained. The sample table records over 95,000 clones; 75% to 90% of these occur just once. The ten largest account for around 7% of the sample. The material was peripheral blood, obtained on day 0 of AZD1222 vaccination. These receptors came from an adult in good health.

This chain joins TRBV29-1 and TRBJ2-3, with D perhaps matching TRBD1 or TRBD2 (7 bases each). CDR1 is SQVTM, CDR2 ANQGSEA, per germline. The ends were cut back, 6 bases at V and 3 bases at J, with 19 bases in the middle. The CDR3 sequence is 15 residues long. The CDR3 sequence is CSVVPGGGGTDTQYF. The CDR3 DNA follows: TGCAGCGTAGTTCCAGGGGGGGGAGGTACAGATACGCAGTATTTT.

The chain's CDR3 is CASSHSTSGVGDEQFF. CDR3 nucleotide sequence: TGTGCCAGTAGTCATTCGACTAGCGGGGTTGGGGATGAGCAGTTCTTC. V gene TRBV19 combines with J gene TRBJ2-1; 11 bases agree with TRBD2. Trimming cost V 5 bases and J 8 bases; bases outside gene matches: 11. This CDR3 has 16 residues. Germline assignment: CDR1 LNHDA and CDR2 SQIVND (reference sequence).

The V and J genes are TRBV28 and TRBJ2-1, with D maybe TRBD1 (6 bases). The germline V gene has CDR1 MDHEN and CDR2 SYDVKM. This CDR3 is built from 12 residues. The ends were cut back, 6 bases at V and 15 bases at J, with 18 bases in the middle. The CDR3 here is CASSQDPPGAFF. CDR3 nucleotide sequence: TGTGCCAGCAGCCAGGACCCTCCAGGGGCGTTCTTC.

The J gene is TRBJ1-2, the V gene TRBV7-8; TRBD1 is a possible D gene (5 bases). Trimming shortened V by 1 base and J by 2 bases, and 14 bases separated the two germline ends. The CDR3 is made up of 16 amino acids. Per the germline V gene, CDR1 is SGHVS and CDR2 is FQNEAQ. In DNA form, the CDR3 reads TGTGCCAGCAGCTTAGTCGGGAGGGGCGGAAACTATGGCTACACCTTC. It yields the protein CASSLVGRGGNYGYTF.

The chain is built from TRBV7-2 and TRBJ1-3; 9 bases are shared with TRBD1. The CDR3 sequence is 16 residues long. CDR1 is SGHTA, CDR2 FQGNSA, per germline. Trimming removed 3 bases from V and 3 bases from J; junction bases left unmatched: 6. CDR3 region: CASSFATGGVGNTIYF. The CDR3 DNA follows: TGTGCCAGCAGCTTTGCCACAGGGGGCGTTGGAAACACCATATATTTT.

The sample holds a few counts of this clone. V gene TRBV5-5 combines with J gene TRBJ2-3; D tentatively fits TRBD1 or TRBD2 (5 bases each). The CDR3 consists of 13 residues. V lost 0 bases and J 4 bases, leaving 6 bases between the germline ends. Germline V CDR1 and CDR2: SGHKS, YYEKEE (reference sequence). The CDR3 region is CASSLVGADTQYF. The CDR3 DNA sequence: TGTGCCAGCAGCTTGGTGGGGGCAGATACGCAGTATTTT. Filled out from reference TRBV5-5 and TRBJ2-3, the complete variable domain reads DAGVTQSPTHLIKTRGQQVTLRCSPISGHKSVSWYQQVLGQGPQFIFQYYEKEERGRGNFPDRFSARQFPNYSSELNVNALLLGDSALYLCASSLVGADTQYFGPGTRLTVL.

CDR3: CASSARTENNSPLHF. For the CDR3, the DNA is TGTGCCAGCAGCGCCCGGACGGAAAATAATTCACCCCTCCACTTT. This chain connects TRBV5-4 to TRBJ1-6; D is ambiguous. Trimming took 4 bases from V and 5 from J, leaving 13 bases between them. CDR1 SGHNT and CDR2 YYREEE come from the germline V gene (reference sequence). The CDR3 covers 15 residues.

The V call is TRBV9, the J call TRBJ1-6; 9 bases are shared with TRBD1. V shed 4 bases and J 9 bases; nucleotides not matched to a gene: 8. The CDR3 sequence is 15 residues long. Per germline, CDR1 SGDLS and CDR2 YYNGEE. CDR3 protein: CASSREGQGTSPLHF. CDR3 bases: TGTGCCAGCAGCAGAGAAGGACAGGGGACTTCACCCCTCCACTTT.

Concerning this clone: One end of the junction is discordant with germline, which a read error may explain. The chain joins TRBV2 to TRBJ1-2, with D tentatively TRBD1 (5 bases). Germline V gene sequence: CDR1 SNHLY, CDR2 FYNNEI. This CDR3 is 13 amino acids long. CDR3 sequence reads: CASSEALRGRVDF. The CDR3 DNA reads TGTGCCAGCAGTGAAGCGCTTAGGGGTCGGGTCGACTTC.

A single count supports this clone. V usage is TRBV19 and J usage is TRBJ2-7; 9 bases are a match to TRBD1. This CDR3 comprises 13 residues. Germline CDR1 reads LNHDA; CDR2 reads SQIVND (reference sequence). V shed 5 bases and J 3 bases; nucleotides not matched to a gene: 2. The CDR3 nucleotides are TGTGCCAGTAGTGGGACAGGGTTCTACGAGCAGTACTTC. Translated, it gives CASSGTGFYEQYF.

V and J are TRBV7-9 and TRBJ2-3; TRBD1 matches at 7 bases. The CDR3 has 16 residues. Trimming cost V 4 bases and J 3 bases; bases outside gene matches: 10. Germline V gene sequence: CDR1 SEHNR, CDR2 FQNEAQ (reference sequence). The CDR3, as DNA: TGTGCCAGCAGCTCGTCCCCGGGACAGAAAACAGATACGCAGTATTTT. Amino acid sequence: CASSSSPGQKTDTQYF.

This chain connects TRBV11-3 to TRBJ2-1, with D uncertain. The CDR3 extends over 13 amino acids. Trimming pared 4 bases from V and 7 bases from J, leaving 11 bases between. The V gene's germline CDR1 is SGHNT and CDR2 YENEEA. CDR3 in amino acids: CASSSGPWNEQFF. The CDR3 region has the DNA TGTGCCAGCAGCTCCGGGCCGTGGAATGAGCAGTTCTTC.

V usage is TRBV7-2 and J usage is TRBJ1-1; 10 bases agree with TRBD1. This CDR3 is built from 14 residues. V shed 8 bases and J 5 bases; nucleotides not matched to a gene: 8. Germline assignment: CDR1 SGHTA and CDR2 FQGNSA. CDR3 sequence reads: CASRPDRGWTEAFF. The CDR3 bases are TGTGCCAGCCGGCCGGACAGGGGGTGGACTGAAGCTTTCTTT.

The chain couples TRBV6-5 to TRBJ2-5; D perhaps matches TRBD2 (7 bases). This CDR3 is 15 amino acids long. Germline V CDR1 and CDR2: MNHEY, SVGAGI. The V end lost 7 bases, the J end lost 4 bases, and 19 bases lay between the germline ends. This CDR3 reads CASMVGGAFGETQYF. CDR3 nucleotides: TGTGCCAGCATGGTGGGGGGGGCCTTCGGAGAGACCCAGTACTTC.

The chain couples TRBV5-1 to TRBJ1-4, with 7 bases fitting TRBD1. CDR3 length: 16 residues. V was clipped by 5 bases and J by 5 bases; unmatched bases: 12. CDR1 and CDR2 from the germline V gene are SGHRS and YFSETQ. The CDR3 DNA reads as TGCGCCAGCAGTTCTTACACCGGGACAGAAAATGAAAAACTGTTTTTT. As protein: CASSSYTGTENEKLFF.

The genes are TRBV6-2 or TRBV6-3 and TRBJ1-5, with 11 bases lining up with TRBD1. J lost 8 bases, V lost 2 bases, and 2 bases had no gene match. Germline assignment: CDR1 MNHEY and CDR2 SVGEGT. This CDR3 contains 14 residues. The CDR3 DNA sequence: TGTGCCAGCAGTTACCTGGGACAGGGGGAGCCCCAGCATTTT. It codes for CASSYLGQGEPQHF.

The chain employs TRBV25-1 and TRBJ2-7; 8 bases agree with TRBD1. CDR3 length equals 17 residues. Trimming at V came to 1 base and at J to 4 bases, leaving 12 bases not matched to a gene. Germline values: CDR1 MGHDK, CDR2 SYGVNS. The CDR3 coding sequence is TGTGCCAGCAGTGAATGGGTTAAGGCAGGGGGCGGTTACGAGCAGTACTTC. It codes for CASSEWVKAGGGYEQYF.

This rearrangement joins TRBV7-8 to TRBJ1-1; D unresolved. V dropped 5 bases and J dropped 4 bases, with 14 bases sitting between them. Looked up from germline, CDR1 is SGHVS and CDR2 is FQNEAQ. The CDR3 length is 14 residues. Written as DNA, the CDR3 is TGTGCCAGCAGCATGCCTACAGAGGTCACTGAAGCTTTCTTT. The encoded protein is CASSMPTEVTEAFF.

In its sample, this clone was seen once. This chain links TRBV6-5 with TRBJ1-3; tentative D call: TRBD1 (5 bases). This CDR3 has 13 amino acids. Trimming took 7 bases from V and 7 from J, leaving 14 bases between them. Germline CDR1 reads MNHEY; CDR2 reads SVGAGI. DNA for the CDR3: TGTGCCAGCATCGGACATGATAGTAACACCATATATTTT. Its translation is CASIGHDSNTIYF.

In its sample, this clone was seen once. The chain combines TRBV23-1 with TRBJ1-2; no clear D gene. TRBV23-1 is flagged as an ORF with uncertain function. This CDR3 comprises 11 residues. Trimming took off 0 bases at V and 8 bases at J, with 4 bases between the two ends. The CDR3 reads CASSQSRGYTF. Written as DNA, the CDR3 is TGCGCCAGCAGTCAATCGCGGGGCTACACCTTC.

The chain combines TRBV19 with TRBJ2-3; TRBD1 matches 9 bases. V was pared by 5 bases and J by 5 bases, with 5 bases of the junction left unmatched. The germline V gene encodes CDR1 LNHDA and CDR2 SQIVND (reference sequence). The CDR3 totals 14 residues. The DNA of the CDR3 is TGTGCCAGTAGTGTCACAGGGGGCCAAGATACGCAGTATTTT. Its translation: CASSVTGGQDTQYF. Filled out from reference TRBV19 and TRBJ2-3, the complete variable domain reads DGGITQSPKYLFRKEGQNVTLSCEQNLNHDAMYWYRQDPGQGLRLIYYSQIVNDFQKGDIAEGYSVSREKKESFPLTVTSAQKNPTAFYLCASSVTGGQDTQYFGPGTRLTVL.

The V and J genes are TRBV5-1 and TRBJ2-1; 8 bases match TRBD2. CDR3 length: 17 amino acids. Germline CDR1 SGHRS, CDR2 YFSETQ. Trimming removed 0 bases from V and 7 bases from J; junction bases left unmatched: 12. The CDR3 loop is CASSLGGAGAYGNEQFF. CDR3 in DNA: TGCGCCAGCAGCTTGGGAGGAGCGGGGGCCTACGGGAATGAGCAGTTCTTC.

V gene TRBV6-6 combines with J gene TRBJ1-1, with TRBD1 identical over 8 bases. The germline gives CDR1 MNHNY, CDR2 SVGAGI (reference sequence). The CDR3 extends over 14 amino acids. Trimming took 4 bases from V and 4 from J; bases not matched to a gene: 5. The CDR3 loop is CASSFRTGSTEAFF. The CDR3 nucleotides read TGTGCCAGCAGTTTCCGGACAGGGAGCACTGAAGCTTTCTTT.

The count of this clone is one. The chain uses TRBV6-6 and TRBJ1-4; 7 bases are a match to TRBD1. The length of the CDR3 is 16 residues. The ends lost 6 bases at V and 4 bases at J; junction bases unmatched: 11. Germline CDR1 reads MNHNY; CDR2 reads SVGAGI (reference sequence). The CDR3 spells CASSPVSGGINEKLFF. In DNA, the CDR3 is TGTGCCAGCAGCCCTGTTTCAGGGGGGATTAATGAAAAACTGTTTTTT.